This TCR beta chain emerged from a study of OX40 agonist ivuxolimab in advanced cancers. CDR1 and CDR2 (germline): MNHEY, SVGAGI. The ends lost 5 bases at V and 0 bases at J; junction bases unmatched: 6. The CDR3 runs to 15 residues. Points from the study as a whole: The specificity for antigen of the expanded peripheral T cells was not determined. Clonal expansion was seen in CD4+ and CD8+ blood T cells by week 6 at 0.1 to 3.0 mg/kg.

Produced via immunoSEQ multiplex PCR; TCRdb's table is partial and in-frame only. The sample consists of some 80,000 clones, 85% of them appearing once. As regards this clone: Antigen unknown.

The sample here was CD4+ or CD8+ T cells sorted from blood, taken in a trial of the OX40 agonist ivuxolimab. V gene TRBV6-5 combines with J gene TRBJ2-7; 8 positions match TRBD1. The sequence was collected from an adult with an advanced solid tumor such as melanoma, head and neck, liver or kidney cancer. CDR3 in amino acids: CASSPWGQASYEQYF. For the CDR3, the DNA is TGTGCCAGCAGTCCGTGGGGACAGGCCTCCTACGAGCAGTACTTC.